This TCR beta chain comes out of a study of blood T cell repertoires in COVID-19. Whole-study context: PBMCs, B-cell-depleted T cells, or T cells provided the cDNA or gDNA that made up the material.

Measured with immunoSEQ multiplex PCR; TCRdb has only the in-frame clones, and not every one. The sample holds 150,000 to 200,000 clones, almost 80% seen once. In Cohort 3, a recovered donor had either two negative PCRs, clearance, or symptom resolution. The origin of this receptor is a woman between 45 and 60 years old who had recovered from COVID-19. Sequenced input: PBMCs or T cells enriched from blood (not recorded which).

CDR3: CASSLQGQNTGELFF. The CDR3, as DNA: TGTGCCAGCAGCTTACAAGGACAGAACACCGGGGAGCTGTTTTTT. The chain recombines TRBV7-2 with TRBJ2-2; D possibly corresponds to TRBD1 (5 bases). Germline CDR1 SGHTA, CDR2 FQGNSA. The CDR3 runs to 15 residues. V lost 2 bases and J 1 base, leaving 8 bases between the germline ends.